Listed here are 29 T cell receptor beta chains from one sample, sequenced in a study of blood T cell repertoires in COVID-19. Produced via immunoSEQ multiplex PCR; TCRdb's table is partial and in-frame only. This table holds around 450,000 clones, about 92% found once. Sequenced input: PBMCs or T cells enriched from blood (not recorded which). The receptors stem from a young man who had recovered from COVID-19.

This clone was found once. This CDR3 is CASSESRAGTGDTQYF. CDR3 nucleotides: TGCGCCAGCAGTGAGTCAAGGGCGGGAACTGGAGATACGCAGTATTTT. This chain uses TRBV10-1 with TRBJ2-3, with D maybe TRBD2 (6 bases). The germline V and J ends were trimmed by 0 bases and 5 bases, with 15 bases remaining between them. The CDR3 is 16 amino acids. The germline V gene encodes CDR1 WNHNN and CDR2 SYGVQD (reference sequence).

V gene TRBV28 combines with J gene TRBJ2-5; a weak D match, TRBD2 (6 bases). Germline values: CDR1 MDHEN, CDR2 SYDVKM. Between the trimmed V and J ends, which lost 7 bases and 4 bases, there was a span of 22 bases. This CDR3 region has 16 residues. DNA of the CDR3: TGTGCCAGCAACTCCCGGGGAGCGGGCCCGGGAGAGACCCAGTACTTC. Protein product: CASNSRGAGPGETQYF.

V gene TRBV3-1 (or the pseudogene TRBV3-2) combines with J gene TRBJ1-2, with D uncertain. The CDR3 is 13 amino acids. CDR1 and CDR2 from the germline V gene are LGHDT and YNNKEL (reference sequence). Trimming took off 0 bases at V and 4 bases at J, with 6 bases between the two ends. CDR3 sequence (DNA): TGTGCCAGCAGCCAAGACCCCTTCTATGGCTACACCTTC. Translating gives CASSQDPFYGYTF.

Remarks on this clone: Other nucleotide sequences in the sample specify the same CDR3. The chain employs TRBV5-1 and TRBJ1-2; D gene unclear. The length of the CDR3 is 13 residues. With 4 bases removed from V and 1 base from J, the gap between germline ends came to 8 bases. The germline CDR1 and CDR2 sequences are SGHRS and YFSETQ. The CDR3 loop is CASSLTFNYGYTF. Written as DNA, the CDR3 is TGCGCCAGCAGCCTAACTTTTAACTATGGCTACACCTTC.

The chain employs TRBV7-2 and TRBJ1-1; TRBD1 is a possible D gene (5 bases). The germline V and J ends were trimmed by 2 bases and 6 bases, with 13 bases remaining between them. Germline assignment: CDR1 SGHTA and CDR2 FQGNSA. CDR3 length: 14 amino acids. The CDR3 loop reads CASSLRGFESEAFF. In nucleotides, the CDR3 is TGTGCCAGCAGCTTAAGGGGATTTGAGTCTGAAGCTTTCTTT.

The chain employs TRBV6-5 and TRBJ1-4; 9 bases are a match to TRBD1. CDR1 is MNHEY, CDR2 SVGAGI, per germline. V shed 0 bases and J 8 bases; nucleotides not matched to a gene: 7. There are 16 residues in the CDR3. In nucleotides, the CDR3 is TGTGCCAGCAGTTACTCCGGGACAGGGCGGCGCGAAAAACTGTTTTTT. It encodes CASSYSGTGRREKLFF.

The chain has TRBV3-1 (or the pseudogene TRBV3-2) and TRBJ2-1, with 8 bases matching TRBD2. Looked up from germline, CDR1 is LGHDT and CDR2 is YNNKEL (reference sequence). V gave up 5 bases and J gave up 5 bases; unmatched junction bases: 8. The CDR3 sequence is 15 residues long. CDR3 DNA: TGTGCCAGCAGCGACGGGACTAGTCCCAACAATGAGCAGTTCTTC. It codes for CASSDGTSPNNEQFF.

This sequence joins TRBV15 and TRBJ1-5; TRBD1 matches 8 bases. V gave up 5 bases and J gave up 6 bases; unmatched junction bases: 6. Germline V gives CDR1 LNHNV, CDR2 YYDKDF (reference sequence). The CDR3 has 14 amino acids. The CDR3 nucleotides are TGTGCCACCAGCGGTCGACAGGGGTCTCAGCCCCAGCATTTT. It encodes CATSGRQGSQPQHF.

This clone was observed a single time. J is TRBJ2-3 and V is TRBV27, with 12 positions matching TRBD2. Trimming took 3 bases from V and 2 from J; bases not matched to a gene: 6. Germline-derived CDR1 and CDR2 are MNHEY and SMNVEV (reference sequence). The CDR3 loop spans 17 amino acids. CDR3 coding DNA: TGTGCCAGCAGTTTCGTTCTAGCGGGAGGGCCCACAGATACGCAGTATTTT. This sequence encodes CASSFVLAGGPTDTQYF.

This chain links TRBV7-9 with TRBJ1-1; D is unresolved. This CDR3 spans 15 amino acids. Trimming took 1 base from V and 3 from J, leaving 12 bases between them. Germline values: CDR1 SEHNR, CDR2 FQNEAQ (reference sequence). CDR3 coding DNA: TGTGCCAGCAGCTTAGATCTCAGAAGTCACACTGAAGCTTTCTTT. This encodes CASSLDLRSHTEAFF.

The chain employs TRBV6-1 and TRBJ2-1; D gene ambiguous. The CDR3 loop spans 16 amino acids. V was cut by 2 bases and J by 0 bases, with 11 bases left in between. In germline, CDR1 is MNHNS, CDR2 SASEGT. CDR3 sequence reads: CASSELTISSYNEQFF. The DNA for the CDR3 is TGTGCCAGCAGTGAACTTACAATCAGCTCCTACAATGAGCAGTTCTTC.

V gene TRBV5-1 combines with J gene TRBJ2-7, with 10 bases that match TRBD1. Germline V lookup: CDR1 SGHRS, CDR2 YFSETQ. The trim removed 3 bases at V and 3 bases at J, leaving 3 bases unmatched. This CDR3 is 14 amino acids long. The CDR3 region has the DNA TGCGCCAGCAGCTGGGGACAGGGGATCTACGAGCAGTACTTC. Residues: CASSWGQGIYEQYF. Looking up the rest from reference TRBV5-1 and TRBJ2-7 gives the full variable domain: KAGVTQTPRYLIKTRGQQVTLSCSPISGHRSVSWYQQTPGQGLQFLFEYFSETQRNKGNFPGRFSGRQFSNSRSEMNVSTLELGDSALYLCASSWGQGIYEQYFGPGTRLTVT.

This clone was observed once. This sequence joins TRBV28 and TRBJ2-7; D not resolved. Trimming took 6 bases from V and 7 from J, leaving 10 bases between them. Germline V gives CDR1 MDHEN, CDR2 SYDVKM. The CDR3 has 11 amino acids. CDR3 sequence (DNA): TGTGCCAGCAGCCGTAACCGGGAGCAGTACTTC. Its translation: CASSRNREQYF.

This clone was seen just once. This sequence joins TRBV5-6 and TRBJ2-3; D possibly corresponds to TRBD2 (5 bases). Trimming took 3 bases from V and 2 from J, leaving 19 bases between them. The CDR3 extends over 17 amino acids. From germline, CDR1 is SGHDT and CDR2 YYEEEE. CDR3 sequence: CASSSRTPSFFTDTQYF. DNA of the CDR3: TGTGCCAGCAGCTCTCGGACTCCTTCCTTTTTCACAGATACGCAGTATTTT.

The rearrangement joins TRBV27 to TRBJ1-2, with no clear D. Trimming took 5 bases from V and 8 from J, leaving 15 bases between them. Looked up from germline, CDR1 is MNHEY and CDR2 is SMNVEV (reference sequence). CDR3 length: 13 amino acids. CDR3 sequence reads: CASSSHSAGGYTF. In DNA form, the CDR3 reads TGTGCCAGCAGTAGCCATTCGGCGGGCGGCTACACCTTC.

This sequence joins TRBV5-4 and TRBJ2-7; D is ambiguous. The germline gives CDR1 SGHNT, CDR2 YYREEE (reference sequence). Trimming took 2 bases from V and 2 from J, leaving 5 bases between them. The CDR3 has 12 residues. The CDR3: CASSFDTYEQYF. CDR3 sequence (DNA): TGTGCCAGCAGCTTCGACACCTACGAGCAGTACTTC. Filled out from reference TRBV5-4 and TRBJ2-7, the complete variable domain reads ETGVTQSPTHLIKTRGQQVTLRCSSQSGHNTVSWYQQALGQGPQFIFQYYREEENGRGNFPPRFSGLQFPNYSSELNVNALELDDSALYLCASSFDTYEQYFGPGTRLTVT.

This chain connects TRBV4-1 to TRBJ2-1; possible D gene TRBD2, 6 bases. V was pared by 3 bases and J by 8 bases, with 17 bases between. Germline V lookup: CDR1 MGHRA, CDR2 YSYEKL. The CDR3 is 15 amino acids. CDR3 region: CASSHGGGRRDEQFF. CDR3 in DNA: TGCGCCAGCAGCCACGGGGGTGGGAGGCGGGATGAGCAGTTCTTC.

In DNA form, the CDR3 reads TGTGCCAGCAGTGAACTAAAGGTAGCGAACACCGGGGAGCTGTTTTTT. Translation: CASSELKVANTGELFF. The chain couples TRBV28 to TRBJ2-2; unclear D gene. The CDR3 totals 16 residues. Germline CDR1 is MDHEN and CDR2 is SYDVKM. The V end lost 5 bases, the J end lost 0 bases, and 13 bases lay between the germline ends.

This clone was seen once. The gene calls are TRBV28 and TRBJ2-2; D is possibly TRBD1 (5 bases). CDR3 length equals 13 residues. V was pared by 5 bases and J by 6 bases, with 10 bases between. CDR1 is MDHEN and CDR2 is SYDVKM in the germline V gene. The CDR3 loop reads CASSIQGAGELFF. As DNA, the CDR3 is TGTGCCAGCAGTATCCAAGGGGCCGGGGAGCTGTTTTTT. The whole variable domain, filled in from reference TRBV28 and TRBJ2-2, reads DVKVTQSSRYLVKRTGEKVFLECVQDMDHENMFWYRQDPGLGLRLIYFSYDVKMKEKGDIPEGYSVSREKKERFSLILESASTNQTSMYLCASSIQGAGELFFGEGSRLTVL.

V gene TRBV9 combines with J gene TRBJ1-5; TRBD1 agrees at 7 bases. Unmatched junction bases numbered 5, after V lost 3 bases and J lost 5 bases. The CDR3 is 14 residues long. Germline values: CDR1 SGDLS, CDR2 YYNGEE. CDR3: CASSAQGGHQPQHF. CDR3 sequence (DNA): TGTGCCAGCAGCGCCCAAGGGGGCCATCAGCCCCAGCATTTT. Variable domain in full (rest from reference TRBV9 and TRBJ1-5): DSGVTQTPKHLITATGQRVTLRCSPRSGDLSVYWYQQSLDQGLQFLIQYYNGEERAKGNILERFSAQQFPDLHSELNLSSLELGDSALYFCASSAQGGHQPQHFGDGTRLSIL.

This chain joins TRBV28 and TRBJ1-1; 7 bases agree with TRBD1. V trimming: 8 bases; J trimming: 0 bases; junction bases outside the gene matches: 6. The CDR3 sequence is 14 residues long. Germline values: CDR1 MDHEN, CDR2 SYDVKM. The CDR3 protein is CASAMTGMNTEAFF. The CDR3 DNA is TGTGCCAGCGCCATGACAGGGATGAACACTGAAGCTTTCTTT.

This clone was detected only a few times. This chain links TRBV21-1 with TRBJ2-7; TRBD1 is taken as the D call from the table, unchecked against the DNA. TRBV21-1 is assigned pseudogene status. This CDR3 is 11 amino acids long. The CDR3 loop reads CASSVQGEQYF. In DNA, the CDR3 is TGTGCCAGCAGCGTACAGGGAGAGCAGTACTTC.

The chain employs TRBV15 and TRBJ2-2; 11 bases agree with TRBD2. J gave up 7 bases and V 2 bases, and 6 bases lay outside the gene matches. Germline CDR1 and CDR2: LNHNV and YYDKDF (reference sequence). The CDR3 runs to 16 residues. In DNA form, the CDR3 reads TGTGCCACCAGCAGATTAGCGGGAGGGCCTGGCGGGGAGCTGTTTTTT. As protein: CATSRLAGGPGGELFF.

The gene calls are TRBV7-9 and TRBJ1-1; D remains unclear. CDR3 length: 14 residues. Germline CDR1 and CDR2: SEHNR and FQNEAQ (reference sequence). CDR3 loop: CATRGLQLNTEAFF. For the CDR3, the DNA is TGTGCAACCAGAGGGCTCCAGTTGAACACTGAAGCTTTCTTT.

This clone has just one count. The CDR3 nucleotides read TGCAGCGCAGCTCCGGGACAGGGTACAGATACGCAGTATTTT. Translated: CSAAPGQGTDTQYF. The chain joins TRBV29-1 to TRBJ2-3, with 9 bases lining up with TRBD1. The CDR3 runs 14 residues. Germline-derived CDR1 and CDR2 are SQVTM and ANQGSEA. J lost 3 bases, V lost 7 bases, and 8 bases had no gene match.

The V gene is TRBV19, the J gene TRBJ2-7; 9 bases line up with TRBD2. Losses at the gene ends were 6 bases for V and 2 bases for J; bases not matched to a gene: 5. The CDR3 has 14 residues. Looked up from germline, CDR1 is LNHDA and CDR2 is SQIVND (reference sequence). CDR3 loop: CASRLIAGAYEQYF. CDR3 in DNA: TGTGCCAGTAGGCTCATAGCGGGAGCCTACGAGCAGTACTTC.

V and J are TRBV19 and TRBJ1-5, with D unclear. The germline V and J ends were trimmed by 7 bases and 2 bases, with 12 bases remaining between them. The CDR3 length is 14 residues. In germline, CDR1 is LNHDA, CDR2 SQIVND (reference sequence). The chain's CDR3 is CASKWVQGNQPQHF. CDR3 coding DNA: TGTGCCAGTAAGTGGGTTCAGGGCAATCAGCCCCAGCATTTT.

This chain links TRBV4-1 with TRBJ1-3; D is uncertain. Trimming stripped 1 base from V and 3 bases from J, with 7 bases between. CDR1 MGHRA and CDR2 YSYEKL come from the germline V gene. The length of the CDR3 is 14 residues. For the CDR3, the DNA is TGCGCCAGCAGCCAAGCTCCTCGTGGAAACACCATATATTTT. This translates into CASSQAPRGNTIYF.

For the CDR3, the DNA is TGTGCCAGCAGTGCCGGGACAGGGGAGCGGGAGACCCAGTACTTC. Residues: CASSAGTGERETQYF. V usage is TRBV2 and J usage is TRBJ2-5; 10 nucleotides agree with TRBD1. Germline trimming cut 4 bases from V and 5 bases from J; bases unmatched to any gene: 7. The CDR3 is made up of 15 amino acids. Germline values: CDR1 SNHLY, CDR2 FYNNEI. Variable domain in full (rest from reference TRBV2 and TRBJ2-5): EPEVTQTPSHQVTQMGQEVILRCVPISNHLYFYWYRQILGQKVEFLVSFYNNEISEKSEIFDDQFSVERPDGSNFTLKIRSTKLEDSAMYFCASSAGTGERETQYFGPGTRLLVL.